This T cell receptor (beta chain) was captured by sequencing in a study of graft-versus-host responses after intestinal transplantation. Study at large: The whole recipient group had anti-thymocyte globulin induction followed by tacrolimus and steroids for around three years. General observations from the study: Early post-transplant HvG declines were associated with peak circulating GvH clone levels. Individuals who had graft-donor T cell macrochimerism had allografts that showed high graft-versus-host to host-versus-graft clonal ratios. Recipient-marrow GvH clones were detected, some having first appeared in ileum or blood.

Only in-frame clones appear in the TCRdb table, and some are missing; sequencing was by immunoSEQ multiplex PCR. The table lists fewer than 65,000 clones, roughly 90% of them singletons. Worth noting for this clone: Antigen unknown.

The CDR3 is 12 amino acids. V was clipped by 4 bases and J by 4 bases, with 8 bases between them. Germline V lookup: CDR1 SGHRS, CDR2 YFSETQ. The sequences come from unstimulated CD4+ T cells sorted from spleen or lymph node cells, collected before transplant. This clonotype was obtained from a human donor who was the organ donor for an intestinal transplant. The V gene is TRBV5-1, the J gene TRBJ2-5; possible D gene TRBD1, 6 bases. The CDR3 bases are TGCGCCAGCAGCCTGGACAGAGAGACCCAGTACTTC. It yields the protein CASSLDRETQYF.